Below, 31 T cell receptor gamma chains from the same sample are listed, as sequenced in a study of gamma delta lymphoproliferative disorders and STAT genes. Sequencing used genomic DNA taken from PBMCs of patients and controls. TCRdb ran CATT on the multiplex PCR reads. The table includes about 1,300 gamma-chain clones, about 12% detected once. Input material: blood. The receptors derive from a human donor in good health.

In its sample, this clone is medium-sized. The chain carries TRGV10 and TRGJ1 or TRGJ2. The J gene comes from matching the DNA to germline here; TCRdb lacks it. TRGV10 is flagged as an ORF with uncertain function. The CDR3 covers 10 residues. The V and J ends lost 8 bases and 8 bases, in that order; junction bases with no gene match: 4. The CDR3 protein is CAAWEHKKLF. In DNA form, the CDR3 reads TGTGCTGCGTGGGAGCATAAGAAACTCTTT.

By share, this clone ranks as medium-sized. The rearrangement uses TRGV3 and TRGJ1 or TRGJ2. The J gene is absent in TCRdb and was assigned here via DNA matching to germline. The CDR3 runs to 13 residues. Trimming removed 0 bases from V and 4 bases from J; junction bases left unmatched: 3. From germline, CDR1 is VTNTFY and CDR2 YDVSTARD (reference sequence). The CDR3 spells CATWDRRYYKKLF. In DNA form, the CDR3 reads TGTGCCACCTGGGACAGGCGGTATTATAAGAAACTCTTT.

This clone is termed medium-sized. The V and J genes are TRGV4 and TRGJ1 or TRGJ2. The J gene is not listed in TCRdb, so it was assigned here from a DNA match to germline. V gave up 6 bases and J gave up 4 bases; unmatched junction bases: 15. The CDR3 covers 15 residues. Germline V gene lookup returns CDR1 EGSTGY and CDR2 YDSYTSSV. The CDR3, as DNA: TGTGCCACCTGGCTTGACTATTTAGGGTATTATAAGAAACTCTTT. As protein: CATWLDYLGYYKKLF.

This clone counts as medium-sized. The J gene is TRGJ1 or TRGJ2, the V gene TRGV10. In the absence of a J gene in TCRdb, the DNA was matched to germline to assign it here. TRGV10 is annotated as an ORF whose role is uncertain. CDR3 length: 11 residues. The ends lost 8 bases at V and 7 bases at J; junction bases unmatched: 6. The DNA of the CDR3 is TGTGCTGCGTGGGACCCCTATAAGAAACTCTTT. It yields the protein CAAWDPYKKLF.

By sample fraction, this clone is large. The chain couples TRGV10 to TRGJP1. TCRdb offers no J gene call, so here the DNA was matched to germline to obtain one. TRGV10 qualifies as an ORF whose function is uncertain. CDR3 length: 15 residues. The J segment lost 1 base and the V segment lost 8 bases, leaving 8 bases of the junction unmatched. The CDR3 protein is CAAWDCGTTGWFKIF. As DNA, the CDR3 is TGTGCTGCGTGGGATTGTGGTACCACTGGTTGGTTCAAGATATTT.

By share, this clone counts as medium-sized. J is TRGJ1 or TRGJ2 and V is TRGV2. Here the J gene came from matching the DNA to germline, since TCRdb omits it. Germline CDR1 and CDR2: EGSNGY and YDSYNSKV. This CDR3 contains 15 residues. The V segment lost 0 bases and the J segment 1 base; nucleotides outside the gene matches: 6. CDR3 amino acids: CATWDGLPNYYKKLF. In nucleotides, the CDR3 is TGTGCCACCTGGGACGGGCTTCCCAATTATTATAAGAAACTCTTT.

Sample share makes this clone medium-sized. Other nucleotide sequences in the sample specify the same CDR3. The chain carries TRGV2 and TRGJ1 or TRGJ2. The J gene, missing from TCRdb, was assigned here through DNA to germline matching. Germline assignment: CDR1 EGSNGY and CDR2 YDSYNSKV. V was clipped by 0 bases and J by 10 bases; unmatched bases: 6. The CDR3 is 12 residues long. The CDR3 spells CATWDGPGKKLF. Written as DNA, the CDR3 is TGTGCCACCTGGGACGGGCCTGGGAAGAAACTCTTT.

This clone is categorized as medium-sized (0.01 to 0.1%). This sample includes further DNA sequences coding for the same CDR3. The V gene is TRGV9, the J gene TRGJ1 or TRGJ2. Matching the DNA to germline supplied the J gene, which TCRdb does not give. Germline V lookup: CDR1 GITISATS, CDR2 ISYDGTV (reference sequence). The V segment lost 1 base and the J segment 7 bases; nucleotides outside the gene matches: 4. The CDR3 has 12 residues. The CDR3 region is CALWEVPYKKLF. DNA for the CDR3: TGTGCCTTGTGGGAGGTACCCTATAAGAAACTCTTT.

This clone is medium-sized. The chain uses TRGV9 and TRGJP. No J gene is reported in TCRdb; it was inferred here by comparing the DNA with germline. Unmatched junction bases numbered 5, after V lost 0 bases and J lost 9 bases. Germline loops: CDR1 GITISATS, CDR2 ISYDGTV (reference sequence). This CDR3 spans 16 amino acids. This chain's CDR3 is CALWEVLGLGKKIKVF. The DNA of the CDR3 is TGTGCCTTGTGGGAGGTGTTGGGGTTGGGCAAAAAAATCAAGGTATTT.

This clone is medium-sized (0.01 to 0.1%) within its sample. The chain combines TRGV4 with TRGJ1 or TRGJ2. TCRdb records no J gene; here it was assigned by comparing the DNA to germline. Trimming took 2 bases from V and 8 from J; bases not matched to a gene: 3. Germline V gene sequence: CDR1 EGSTGY, CDR2 YDSYTSSV. There are 11 residues in the CDR3. CDR3 DNA: TGTGCCACCTGGGATGAAGATAAGAAACTCTTT. Translation: CATWDEDKKLF.

Only a few counts were recorded for this clone. TCRdb's entry gives the protein of a much larger clone, which mismatches this DNA's translation at residue 15, likely from a read error; the protein reported here is translated from the DNA. The V and J genes are TRGV11 and TRGJP1. TCRdb lists no J gene, so it was determined here by aligning the DNA to germline. TRGV11 is identified as an open reading frame with a role that is uncertain. The CDR3 extends over 18 amino acids. CDR3 loop: CACWIRHVSTSSGWVKIF. CDR3 in DNA: TGTGCCTGCTGGATTAGGCACGTTTCCACTTCTTCTGGTTGGGTCAAGATATTT.

This clone ranks as large. This chain links TRGV11 with TRGJ1 or TRGJ2. Since TCRdb gives no J gene, matching the DNA to germline was used here to assign it. TRGV11 is labeled an ORF, and its function is uncertain. Germline trimming cut 3 bases from V and 5 bases from J; bases unmatched to any gene: 4. The CDR3 spans 13 residues. The CDR3 spells CACWIRLDYKKLF. The CDR3 nucleotides read TGTGCCTGCTGGATTAGGTTGGATTATAAGAAACTCTTT.

This clone was observed a handful of times. It differs at one base from a far larger clone, so likely a read error. Other DNA variants within this sample encode the same CDR3. The rearrangement joins TRGV3 to TRGJ1 or TRGJ2. As TCRdb names no J gene, one was assigned here on the basis of a DNA match to germline. Germline CDR1 VTNTFY, CDR2 YDVSTARD (reference sequence). The CDR3 is 11 residues long. CDR3 nucleotides: TGCGCCACCTGGGACACTCACAAGAAACTCTTT. Protein sequence: CATWDTHKKLF.

This clone was observed a handful of times. The TCRdb protein comes from a much larger clone and disagrees with this DNA's translation at residue 3, likely due to a read error; the protein given here is derived from the DNA. V gene TRGV5 combines with J gene TRGJP1. The J gene, left out of TCRdb, was set here by checking the DNA against germline. CDR3 size: 13 residues. The germline gives CDR1 VINAFY, CDR2 YDVSNSKD. CDR3 in DNA: TGTGCCGCCTGGGACAGGCCTGGTTGGTTCAAGATATTT. It yields the protein CAAWDRPGWFKIF.

Relative to its sample, this clone is hyperexpanded. J is TRGJP and V is TRGV9. TCRdb leaves out the J gene; it was filled in here by matching the DNA to germline. V gave up 3 bases and J gave up 7 bases; unmatched junction bases: 18. The CDR3 loop spans 20 amino acids. Germline assignment: CDR1 GITISATS and CDR2 ISYDGTV (reference sequence). CDR3 sequence (DNA): TGTGCCTTGTGGGAGACCCTCGGTTTGGTATACGAGTTGGGCAAAAAAATCAAGGTATTT. Translating gives CALWETLGLVYELGKKIKVF.

This clone is medium-sized within its sample. The chain is built from TRGV4 and TRGJ1 or TRGJ2. The J gene was missing in TCRdb and was found by matching the end of the DNA to germline. The V segment lost 0 bases and the J segment 3 bases; nucleotides outside the gene matches: 11. The CDR3 extends over 16 amino acids. Germline lookup yields CDR1 EGSTGY and CDR2 YDSYTSSV. The CDR3 region has the DNA TGTGCCACCTGGGATGGGCTCATACTTTGTTATTATAAGAAACTCTTT. Translation gives CATWDGLILCYYKKLF.

This clone is categorized as medium-sized. J is TRGJP1 and V is TRGV8. Assignment of the J gene here rests on matching the DNA to germline, because TCRdb gives none. This CDR3 is built from 18 residues. Losses at the gene ends were 3 bases for V and 2 bases for J; bases not matched to a gene: 15. The germline V gene has CDR1 VENAVY and CDR2 YDSYNSRV. The CDR3 DNA reads TGTGCCACCTGGGATTGTGCTCTATGGCGGACCACTGGTTGGTTCAAGATATTT. Translation: CATWDCALWRTTGWFKIF.

By share of the sample, this clone is large (0.1 to 1%). The rearrangement links TRGV10 to TRGJP1. No J gene was available from TCRdb, and it was assigned here by a germline match of the DNA. TRGV10 is labeled an ORF, and its function is uncertain. Germline trimming cut 11 bases from V and 6 bases from J; bases unmatched to any gene: 7. This CDR3 has 12 amino acids. The CDR3 spells CAAPGAGWFKIF. Here the CDR3 DNA reads TGTGCTGCGCCAGGTGCTGGTTGGTTCAAGATATTT.

This clone rates as large. At the DNA level, this CDR3 is encoded by other sequences in the same sample as well. The genes are TRGV2 and TRGJP2. The J gene was missing in TCRdb and was found by matching the end of the DNA to germline. CDR3 size: 14 residues. V shed 1 base, J shed 1 base, and the junction held 0 bases outside the gene matches. Germline-derived CDR1 and CDR2 are EGSNGY and YDSYNSKV. The CDR3 coding sequence is TGTGCCACCTGGGACGGTAGTAGTGATTGGATCAAGACGTTT. Protein sequence: CATWDGSSDWIKTF.

This clone is large (0.1 to 1%). The V gene is TRGV2, the J gene TRGJP2. TCRdb does not report a J gene; here it was assigned by matching the DNA to germline references. Germline V gene sequence: CDR1 EGSNGY, CDR2 YDSYNSKV. The CDR3 totals 15 residues. J lost 2 bases, V lost 1 base, and 4 bases had no gene match. The CDR3: CATWDGPSSDWIKTF. The CDR3 DNA reads as TGTGCCACCTGGGACGGCCCCAGTAGTGATTGGATCAAGACGTTT.

This clone rates as large. Called V gene: TRGV8; the J gene was not called. This CDR3 contains 9 residues. CDR1 is VENAVY, CDR2 YDSYNSRV, per germline. The CDR3 protein is CATWDRKIF. The DNA of the CDR3 is TGTGCCACCTGGGATAGAAAGATATTT.

In its sample, this clone ranks as medium-sized. The V call is TRGV2, the J call TRGJ1 or TRGJ2. The J gene is not listed in TCRdb, so it was assigned here from a DNA match to germline. After removal of 6 bases from V and 3 bases from J, the junction contained 5 bases not matched to a gene. CDR3 length: 12 residues. From germline, CDR1 is EGSNGY and CDR2 YDSYNSKV. In nucleotides, the CDR3 is TGTGCCACCTGGTCTGGTTATTATAAGAAACTCTTT. Translated: CATWSGYYKKLF.

This clone is labeled as medium-sized. The chain joins TRGV10 to TRGJ1 or TRGJ2. TCRdb offers no J gene call, so here the DNA was matched to germline to obtain one. TRGV10 is assigned to the ORF class and has an uncertain function. This CDR3 spans 15 amino acids. With 8 bases clipped from V and 0 bases from J, the junction kept 11 bases outside the gene matches. For the CDR3, the DNA is TGTGCTGCGTGGGCCTCGTCAGAGAATTATTATAAGAAACTCTTT. The encoded protein is CAAWASSENYYKKLF.

This clone counts as medium-sized (0.01 to 0.1%). This sequence joins TRGV8 and TRGJ1 or TRGJ2. TCRdb leaves out the J gene; it was filled in here by matching the DNA to germline. From germline, CDR1 is VENAVY and CDR2 YDSYNSRV. CDR3 length: 13 residues. Trimming removed 0 bases from V and 7 bases from J; junction bases left unmatched: 6. CDR3 region: CATWDRREYKKLF. CDR3 coding DNA: TGTGCCACCTGGGATAGGCGTGAATATAAGAAACTCTTT.

By sample fraction, this clone is medium-sized (0.01 to 0.1%). The chain links TRGV9 to TRGJ1 or TRGJ2. Matching the DNA to germline supplied the J gene, which TCRdb does not give. CDR1 and CDR2 (germline): GITISATS, ISYDGTV (reference sequence). CDR3 size: 12 residues. V shed 0 bases, J shed 8 bases, and the junction held 4 bases outside the gene matches. The CDR3 loop reads CALWEVWNKKLF. DNA of the CDR3: TGTGCCTTGTGGGAGGTGTGGAATAAGAAACTCTTT.

This clone is medium-sized (0.01 to 0.1%). V is TRGV9 and J is TRGJ1 or TRGJ2. TCRdb is silent on the J gene; assignment here came from matching the DNA to germline. The CDR3 extends over 12 amino acids. V trimming: 6 bases; J trimming: 1 base; junction bases outside the gene matches: 3. CDR1 is GITISATS and CDR2 is ISYDGTV in the germline V gene (reference sequence). In DNA form, the CDR3 reads TGTGCCTTGTGGCGTAATTATTATAAGAAACTCTTT. Protein product: CALWRNYYKKLF.

This clone is deemed medium-sized. The rearrangement uses TRGV9 and TRGJ1 or TRGJ2. Here the J gene was assigned by germline matching of the DNA, as TCRdb has none. Germline CDR1 GITISATS, CDR2 ISYDGTV (reference sequence). With 3 bases clipped from V and 3 bases from J, the junction kept 2 bases outside the gene matches. The CDR3 extends over 12 amino acids. Written as DNA, the CDR3 is TGTGCCTTGTGGGAGTTTTATTATAAGAAACTCTTT. It encodes CALWEFYYKKLF.

This clone is labeled as medium-sized. The chain links TRGV3 to TRGJ1 or TRGJ2. Germline matching of the DNA provided the J gene here, since TCRdb leaves it blank. The ends lost 3 bases at V and 7 bases at J; junction bases unmatched: 3. The germline V gene has CDR1 VTNTFY and CDR2 YDVSTARD (reference sequence). The CDR3 spans 11 residues. Here the CDR3 reads CATWDHYKKLF. CDR3 in DNA: TGTGCCACCTGGGACCACTATAAGAAACTCTTT.

This clone ranks as medium-sized (0.01 to 0.1%). The chain is built from TRGV2 and TRGJ1 or TRGJ2. TCRdb supplies no J gene; here it was assigned by aligning the nucleotide sequence to germline. The CDR3 has 10 residues. V shed 10 bases, J shed 10 bases, and the junction held 10 bases outside the gene matches. Germline V CDR1 and CDR2: EGSNGY, YDSYNSKV. The DNA of the CDR3 is TGTGCCACGGTAGGGACAAAGAAACTCTTT. Protein: CATVGTKKLF.

In its sample, this clone is medium-sized. The chain's CDR3 is CALWDERFYYKKLF. The CDR3, as DNA: TGTGCCTTGTGGGATGAAAGATTTTATTATAAGAAACTCTTT. The genes are TRGV9 and TRGJ1 or TRGJ2. TCRdb does not report a J gene; here it was assigned by matching the DNA to germline references. With V trimmed by 4 bases and J by 3 bases, 9 bases remained unmatched. The CDR3 runs 14 residues. Germline CDR1 reads GITISATS; CDR2 reads ISYDGTV (reference sequence).

The rearrangement uses TRGV8 and TRGJ1 or TRGJ2. As TCRdb names no J gene, one was assigned here on the basis of a DNA match to germline. V shed 1 base and J 12 bases; nucleotides not matched to a gene: 6. CDR1 and CDR2 (germline): VENAVY, YDSYNSRV. The CDR3 consists of 11 residues. The CDR3 DNA is TGTGCCACCTGGGATAGAAGTTCGAAACTCTTT. Protein product: CATWDRSSKLF.